The 23 T cell receptor beta chains in this list originate from one sample, sequenced in a study of blood T cell repertoires in COVID-19. Sequencing used immunoSEQ multiplex PCR; TCRdb keeps in-frame clones, though not all of them. The table records roughly 200,000 clones, 65% to 85% of them present only once. The sequencing sample was made of peripheral blood. Receptor source: a man aged 45-65 years with active or convalescent COVID-19.

The rearrangement links TRBV9 to TRBJ2-1; the match to TRBD2 covers 12 bases. This CDR3 spans 14 amino acids. Germline CDR1 reads SGDLS; CDR2 reads YYNGEE. V lost 6 bases to trimming and J lost 7 bases; unmatched junction nucleotides: 5. The CDR3 sequence: CASNPSGGENEQFF. The CDR3 DNA sequence: TGTGCCAGCAACCCTAGCGGGGGGGAAAATGAGCAGTTCTTC. The full variable domain, completed using reference TRBV9 and TRBJ2-1, is DSGVTQTPKHLITATGQRVTLRCSPRSGDLSVYWYQQSLDQGLQFLIQYYNGEERAKGNILERFSAQQFPDLHSELNLSSLELGDSALYFCASNPSGGENEQFFGPGTRLTVL.

The chain recombines TRBV11-3 with TRBJ2-3; 9 bases map to TRBD1. The V gene's germline CDR1 is SGHNT and CDR2 YENEEA. Trimming cost V 4 bases and J 5 bases; bases outside gene matches: 7. The CDR3 totals 15 residues. CDR3 residues: CASSSPGTGRDTQYF. CDR3 coding DNA: TGTGCCAGCAGCTCGCCCGGGACAGGGAGAGATACGCAGTATTTT.

This sequence joins TRBV6-1 and TRBJ2-1, with TRBD1 matching 8 bases. The CDR3 has 16 amino acids. Trimming at V came to 4 bases and at J to 5 bases, leaving 10 bases not matched to a gene. Germline CDR1 reads MNHNS; CDR2 reads SASEGT. Here the CDR3 reads CASSVPPRGHHNEQFF. The CDR3 bases are TGTGCCAGCAGTGTCCCCCCCAGGGGGCACCACAATGAGCAGTTCTTC.

V gene TRBV6-1 combines with J gene TRBJ2-7; D is ambiguous. Per germline, CDR1 MNHNS and CDR2 SASEGT. The CDR3 sequence is 13 residues long. Trimming removed 0 bases at V and 1 base at J, with 4 bases between. The CDR3 loop is CASSEAPSYEQYF. Here the CDR3 DNA reads TGTGCCAGCAGTGAAGCCCCTTCCTACGAGCAGTACTTC.

The V and J genes are TRBV6-2 or TRBV6-3 and TRBJ2-3, with 13 bases aligning to TRBD2. This CDR3 has 17 amino acids. Germline CDR1 MNHEY, CDR2 SVGEGT. The trim removed 2 bases at V and 5 bases at J, leaving 7 bases unmatched. The CDR3 DNA sequence: TGTGCCAGCAGTTACCGGGGACTAGCGGGGCTTGGAGATACGCAGTATTTT. Translated, it gives CASSYRGLAGLGDTQYF.

J is TRBJ2-3 and V is TRBV7-3, with 8 bases lining up with TRBD2. The length of the CDR3 is 15 residues. The V gene's germline CDR1 is SGHTA and CDR2 FQGTGA. The V gene end was trimmed by 1 base and the J gene end by 2 bases; junction bases not matched to a gene: 2. The CDR3: CASSLSGGNTDTQYF. The CDR3 nucleotides are TGTGCCAGCAGCTTAAGCGGGGGGAACACAGATACGCAGTATTTT. Combining the CDR3 with reference TRBV7-3 and TRBJ2-3 gives the whole variable domain GAGVSQTPSNKVTEKGKYVELRCDPISGHTALYWYRQSLGQGPEFLIYFQGTGAADDSGLPNDRFFAVRPEGSVSTLKIQRTERGDSAVYLCASSLSGGNTDTQYFGPGTRLTVL.

The chain uses TRBV4-1 and TRBJ1-2, with TRBD1 identical over 7 bases. Losses at the gene ends were 4 bases for V and 1 base for J; bases not matched to a gene: 6. Looked up from germline, CDR1 is MGHRA and CDR2 is YSYEKL. The CDR3 loop spans 15 amino acids. CDR3 region: CASSLEQGRNYGYTF. CDR3 DNA sequence: TGCGCCAGCAGCCTCGAACAGGGGCGTAACTATGGCTACACCTTC.

CDR3 in amino acids: CASSYSRLAATDTQYF. The CDR3 coding sequence is TGTGCCAGCAGTTACTCGAGACTGGCGGCCACAGATACGCAGTATTTT. The chain carries TRBV6-5 and TRBJ2-3; the D is unclear. The V gene's germline CDR1 is MNHEY and CDR2 SVGAGI. This CDR3 has 16 residues. V lost 0 bases and J 2 bases, leaving 12 bases between the germline ends.

This clone has just one count. The rearrangement uses TRBV7-9 and TRBJ2-2; 9 nucleotides line up with TRBD1. The CDR3 length is 16 residues. V was clipped by 6 bases and J by 4 bases; unmatched bases: 9. Germline V gene data show CDR1 as SEHNR and CDR2 as FQNEAQ (reference sequence). The DNA of the CDR3 is TGTGCCAGCAGAACGGACAGGGGTTTGGTCACCGGGGAGCTGTTTTTT. Translating gives CASRTDRGLVTGELFF.

A few counts support this clone. V and J are TRBV15 and TRBJ1-2; D is undetermined. Germline CDR1 is LNHNV and CDR2 is YYDKDF (reference sequence). This CDR3 contains 14 residues. With 0 bases removed from V and 2 bases from J, the gap between germline ends came to 7 bases. The CDR3 sequence is CATSREPRNYGYTF. CDR3 bases: TGTGCCACCAGCAGAGAACCGAGGAACTATGGCTACACCTTC.

The genes are TRBV30 and TRBJ1-5, with D unresolved. The ends were cut back, 5 bases at V and 4 bases at J, with 12 bases in the middle. The CDR3 has 13 residues. Germline assignment: CDR1 GTSNPN and CDR2 SVGIG (reference sequence). The CDR3 loop is CAWALRGNQPQHF. CDR3 DNA sequence: TGTGCCTGGGCTCTCAGAGGGAATCAGCCCCAGCATTTT.

This clone was counted only a few times. The J gene is TRBJ1-5, the V gene TRBV5-1; D gene uncertain. The CDR3 has 16 residues. CDR1 SGHRS and CDR2 YFSETQ come from the germline V gene. V was cut by 0 bases and J by 0 bases, with 10 bases left in between. This CDR3 is CASSLARTHSNQPQHF. Here the CDR3 DNA reads TGCGCCAGCAGCTTGGCCAGAACACATAGCAATCAGCCCCAGCATTTT. Looking up the rest from reference TRBV5-1 and TRBJ1-5 gives the full variable domain: KAGVTQTPRYLIKTRGQQVTLSCSPISGHRSVSWYQQTPGQGLQFLFEYFSETQRNKGNFPGRFSGRQFSNSRSEMNVSTLELGDSALYLCASSLARTHSNQPQHFGDGTRLSIL.

CDR3: CASQPGPYQETQYF. The CDR3 DNA follows: TGTGCCTCCCAGCCAGGGCCGTACCAAGAGACCCAGTACTTC. The genes are TRBV10-3 and TRBJ2-5, with D perhaps matching TRBD1 (5 bases). The germline gives CDR1 ENHRY, CDR2 SYGVKD. V lost 11 bases to trimming and J lost 0 bases, with 16 bases between them. CDR3 length: 14 amino acids.

CDR3 region: CAIQTGAAHSNQPQHF. CDR3 bases: TGTGCCATCCAGACAGGGGCCGCCCATAGCAATCAGCCCCAGCATTTT. The rearrangement uses TRBV2 and TRBJ1-5; TRBD1 matches 8 bases. This CDR3 spans 16 amino acids. J gave up 0 bases and V 10 bases, and 11 bases lay outside the gene matches. Germline CDR1 and CDR2: SNHLY and FYNNEI.

The chain couples TRBV24-1 to TRBJ2-3; possible D gene TRBD1, 6 bases. The CDR3 has 16 residues. The germline CDR1 and CDR2 sequences are KGHDR and SFDVKD. V was shortened by 4 bases and J by 1 base, with 14 bases between the two germline ends. This CDR3 reads CATSDLRGFGTDTQYF. The CDR3 nucleotides read TGTGCCACCAGTGACCTCAGGGGCTTCGGCACAGATACGCAGTATTTT.

The chain recombines TRBV7-3 with TRBJ2-1; D is unresolved. The CDR3 has 15 residues. V shed 5 bases and J shed 0 bases, with 11 bases lying between them. CDR1 SGHTA and CDR2 FQGTGA come from the germline V gene. CDR3 protein: CASSPQSSSYNEQFF. Written as DNA, the CDR3 is TGTGCCAGCAGCCCCCAGTCGTCCTCCTACAATGAGCAGTTCTTC.

This clone has just a few counts. Germline is not matched at one junction end, which may reflect a read error. The V gene is TRBV30, the J gene TRBJ2-1; 16 nucleotides align to TRBD2. This CDR3 has 15 amino acids. Germline loops: CDR1 GTSNPN, CDR2 SVGIG (reference sequence). This CDR3 reads CAWSVGTSGGAALLF. The CDR3 DNA is TGTGCCTGGAGTGTGGGGACTAGCGGGGGGGCTGCTTTGCTCTTC.

The V gene is TRBV6-5, the J gene TRBJ1-2; the D gene is possibly TRBD1 (6 bases). Germline V gene data show CDR1 as MNHEY and CDR2 as SVGAGI. V was shortened by 8 bases and J by 7 bases, with 17 bases between the two germline ends. The CDR3 totals 13 residues. The CDR3 bases are TGTGCCAGCTCTAATGGGGGGGCGGGTGGCTACACCTTC. Amino acids: CASSNGGAGGYTF.

The chain combines TRBV4-1 with TRBJ1-4; 7 bases agree with TRBD1. V trimming: 7 bases; J trimming: 3 bases; junction bases outside the gene matches: 5. The germline V gene has CDR1 MGHRA and CDR2 YSYEKL. CDR3 size: 14 residues. The CDR3 region has the DNA TGCGCCAGCATGGAGGGGGCGGCTAATGAAAAACTGTTTTTT. Translating it yields CASMEGAANEKLFF.

This chain uses TRBV19 with TRBJ1-1; D may be TRBD1 (5 bases). V lost 10 bases and J 1 base, leaving 13 bases between the germline ends. From germline, CDR1 is LNHDA and CDR2 SQIVND (reference sequence). The CDR3 runs to 13 residues. CDR3 region: CATAPGGNTEAFF. CDR3 sequence (DNA): TGTGCCACCGCCCCGGGGGGGAACACTGAAGCTTTCTTT.

The V and J genes are TRBV11-2 and TRBJ2-5, with 15 bases aligning to TRBD2. This CDR3 is built from 16 residues. With 4 bases clipped from V and 1 base from J, the junction kept 1 base outside the gene matches. Germline loops: CDR1 SGHAT, CDR2 FQNNGV. The CDR3 DNA reads as TGTGCCAGCAGCTCGGGACTAGCGGGGGGCCAAGAGACCCAGTACTTC. Encoded protein: CASSSGLAGGQETQYF.

The chain couples TRBV6-6 to TRBJ1-5, with D perhaps matching TRBD1 (6 bases). The CDR3 runs to 15 residues. Trimming took off 4 bases at V and 0 bases at J, with 10 bases between the two ends. Germline V gene data show CDR1 as MNHNY and CDR2 as SVGAGI (reference sequence). The CDR3 coding sequence is TGTGCCAGCAGTTGGACAGCTAATAGCAATCAGCCCCAGCATTTT. Translation gives CASSWTANSNQPQHF.

The chain has TRBV9 and TRBJ1-3; 9 bases are a match to TRBD1. Germline loops: CDR1 SGDLS, CDR2 YYNGEE. The CDR3 extends over 15 amino acids. V trimming: 4 bases; J trimming: 2 bases; junction bases outside the gene matches: 4. The CDR3 here is CASSPGTGPGNTIYF. The CDR3 nucleotides are TGTGCCAGCAGCCCAGGGACAGGGCCTGGAAACACCATATATTTT. The whole variable domain, remainder taken from reference TRBV9 and TRBJ1-3, is DSGVTQTPKHLITATGQRVTLRCSPRSGDLSVYWYQQSLDQGLQFLIQYYNGEERAKGNILERFSAQQFPDLHSELNLSSLELGDSALYFCASSPGTGPGNTIYFGEGSWLTVV.